Shown below are 2 T cell receptor beta chains from a single sample sequenced in a study of naive and memory T cell subsets. Overall study findings and caveats: Naive repertoires, especially CD8, held a few larger clonotypes, possibly memory cells re-expressing CD45RA.

An equimolar mix of two oligonucleotides served as the beta constant-region primer for TRBC1 and TRBC2. Four rounds of PCR amplified the ligated cDNA using nested alpha and beta constant-region primers plus SP2. One entry per CDR3 protein, called by TCRdb with MiXCR from the UMI-ligation and nested PCR reads. Of 98,000 or so distinct CDR3 sequences in the sample, roughly 15% are singletons; the top ten hold 2.8%. No antigen has been identified for these receptors. Material: naive CD8+ T cells from blood. The source of these receptors is a human donor in good health.

The V call is TRBV13, the J call TRBJ2-3, with D tentatively TRBD1 or TRBD2 (7 bases each). With 5 bases removed from V and 6 bases from J, the gap between germline ends came to 21 bases. Germline V gene data show CDR1 as PRHDT and CDR2 as FYEKMQ (reference sequence). This CDR3 contains 16 residues. This CDR3 reads CASSGRGRGDWDTQYF. DNA of the CDR3: TGTGCCAGCAGCGGGAGGGGGCGCGGGGATTGGGATACGCAGTATTTT.

This clonotype was seen a few times. The chain joins TRBV3-1 to TRBJ2-7; D possibly corresponds to TRBD2 (5 bases). The germline CDR1 and CDR2 sequences are LGHDT and YNNKEL (reference sequence). The CDR3 runs 17 residues. V was pared by 2 bases and J by 3 bases, with 20 bases between. The chain's CDR3 is CASSQSGSLEEHYEQYF. CDR3 DNA sequence: TGTGCCAGCAGCCAATCAGGTTCTCTGGAGGAACACTACGAGCAGTACTTC.